This T cell receptor beta chain emerged from a study of blood T cell repertoires in COVID-19. Study summary: Specimens from acute and convalescent COVID-19 originated in the United States, Italy and Spain.

This clone was recorded once. Authors' methods: Quantification of nucleated cells was approximated via reference gene primer amplification. Profiling relied on immunoSEQ multiplex PCR, and the TCRdb table lists in-frame clones only, not all of them. V, J and clone size are those of that table, while D and trimming were read from the DNA. In the table there are about 110,000 clones, around 83% of which are singletons. The receptor's source is a woman in her 70s with acute or convalescent COVID-19. Sequenced sample: peripheral blood.

This CDR3 reads CASSESGVGYGYTF. CDR3 DNA sequence: TGCGCCAGCAGTGAGTCCGGGGTCGGCTATGGCTACACCTTC. V usage is TRBV10-1 and J usage is TRBJ1-2, with D unclear. This CDR3 is 14 amino acids long. Per the germline V gene, CDR1 is WNHNN and CDR2 is SYGVQD (reference sequence). V dropped 0 bases and J dropped 4 bases, with 9 bases sitting between them.